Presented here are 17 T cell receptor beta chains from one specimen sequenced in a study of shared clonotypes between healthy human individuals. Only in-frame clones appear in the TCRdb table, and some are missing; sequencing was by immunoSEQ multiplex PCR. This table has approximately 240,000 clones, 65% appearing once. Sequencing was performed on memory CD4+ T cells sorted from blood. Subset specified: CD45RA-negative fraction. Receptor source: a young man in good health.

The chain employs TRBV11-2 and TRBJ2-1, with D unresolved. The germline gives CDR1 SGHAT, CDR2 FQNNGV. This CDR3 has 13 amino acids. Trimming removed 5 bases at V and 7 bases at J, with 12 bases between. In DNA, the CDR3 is TGTGCCAGCAGCGCGATTAAGCGAAATGAGCAGTTCTTC. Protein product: CASSAIKRNEQFF.

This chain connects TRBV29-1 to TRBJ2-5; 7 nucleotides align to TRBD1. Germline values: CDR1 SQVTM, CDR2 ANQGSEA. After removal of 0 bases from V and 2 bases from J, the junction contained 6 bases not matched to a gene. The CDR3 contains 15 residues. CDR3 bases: TGCAGCGTTGAAGATGCGAGGGGGCGGCAAGAGACCCAGTACTTC. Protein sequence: CSVEDARGRQETQYF.

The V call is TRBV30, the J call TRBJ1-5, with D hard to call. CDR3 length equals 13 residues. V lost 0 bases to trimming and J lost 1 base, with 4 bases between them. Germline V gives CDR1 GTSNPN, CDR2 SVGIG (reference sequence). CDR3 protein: CAWSVNSNQPQHF. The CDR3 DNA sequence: TGTGCCTGGAGTGTGAACAGCAATCAGCCCCAGCATTTT.

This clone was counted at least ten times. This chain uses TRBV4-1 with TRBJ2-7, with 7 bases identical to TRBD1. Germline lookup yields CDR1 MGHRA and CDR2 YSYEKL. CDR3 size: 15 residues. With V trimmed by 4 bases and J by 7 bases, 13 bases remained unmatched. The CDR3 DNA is TGCGCCAGCAGCCCCCGGATCCGGGACAGTAGGGAGCAGTACTTC. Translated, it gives CASSPRIRDSREQYF.

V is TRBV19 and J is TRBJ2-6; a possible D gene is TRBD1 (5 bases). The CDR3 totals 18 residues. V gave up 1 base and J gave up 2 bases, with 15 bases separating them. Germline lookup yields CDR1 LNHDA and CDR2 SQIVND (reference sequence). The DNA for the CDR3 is TGTGCCAGTAGTATAGCACACGCAGGGTCTACTGGGGCCAACGTCCTGACTTTC. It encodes CASSIAHAGSTGANVLTF.

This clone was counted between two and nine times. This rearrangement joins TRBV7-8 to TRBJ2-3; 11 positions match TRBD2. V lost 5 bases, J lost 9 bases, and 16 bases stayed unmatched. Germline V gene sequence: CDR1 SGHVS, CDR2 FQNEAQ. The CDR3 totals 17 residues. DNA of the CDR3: TGTGCCAGCAGCCCCGGGACTAGCGGAAAGGGTAGGGGAACGCAGTATTTT. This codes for CASSPGTSGKGRGTQYF.

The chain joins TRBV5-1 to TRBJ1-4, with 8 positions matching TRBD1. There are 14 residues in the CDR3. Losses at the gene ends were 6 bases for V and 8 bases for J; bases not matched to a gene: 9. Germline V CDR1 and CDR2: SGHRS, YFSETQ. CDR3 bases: TGCGCCAGCACTTACTCAGGGGGCCGAGAAAAACTGTTTTTT. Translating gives CASTYSGGREKLFF.

DNA of the CDR3: TGTGCCAGCAGTCTCAGGGGGCGGGAGACCCAGTACTTC. Translation: CASSLRGRETQYF. The V call is TRBV28, the J call TRBJ2-5; 8 bases match TRBD1. V trimming: 5 bases; J trimming: 5 bases; junction bases outside the gene matches: 4. CDR1 and CDR2 (germline): MDHEN, SYDVKM. The CDR3 spans 13 residues.

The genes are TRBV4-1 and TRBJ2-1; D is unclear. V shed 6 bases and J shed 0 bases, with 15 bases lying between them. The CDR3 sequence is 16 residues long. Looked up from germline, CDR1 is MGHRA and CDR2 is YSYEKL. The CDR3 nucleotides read TGCGCCAGCAGACCGCTAGATGGGGTCTCCTACAATGAGCAGTTCTTC. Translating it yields CASRPLDGVSYNEQFF.

The CDR3: CASSLLRSTDTQYF. The CDR3 nucleotides are TGCGCCAGCAGCTTGCTCAGATCCACAGATACGCAGTATTTT. The gene calls are TRBV5-1 and TRBJ2-3; no definite D call. The CDR3 is 14 amino acids. Trimming shortened V by 1 base and J by 2 bases, and 8 bases separated the two germline ends. Germline values: CDR1 SGHRS, CDR2 YFSETQ.

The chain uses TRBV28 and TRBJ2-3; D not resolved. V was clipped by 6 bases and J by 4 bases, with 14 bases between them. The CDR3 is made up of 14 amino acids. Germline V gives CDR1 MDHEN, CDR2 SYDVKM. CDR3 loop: CASRLGKAADTQYF. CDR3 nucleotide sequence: TGTGCCAGCAGGCTGGGGAAGGCCGCAGATACGCAGTATTTT.

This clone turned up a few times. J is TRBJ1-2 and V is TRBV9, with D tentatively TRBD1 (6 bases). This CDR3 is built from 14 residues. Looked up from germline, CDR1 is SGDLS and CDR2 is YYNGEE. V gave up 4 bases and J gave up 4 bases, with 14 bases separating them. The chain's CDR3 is CASSLTTGSYGYTF. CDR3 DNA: TGTGCCAGCAGCCTCACTACAGGGAGCTATGGCTACACCTTC.

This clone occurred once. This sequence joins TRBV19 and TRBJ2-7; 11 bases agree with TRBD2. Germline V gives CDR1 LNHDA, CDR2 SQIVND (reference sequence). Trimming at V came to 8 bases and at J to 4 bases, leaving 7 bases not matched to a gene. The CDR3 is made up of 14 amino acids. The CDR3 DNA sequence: TGTGCCAGTGGCCTTAGCGGGAGGGTGTACGAGCAGTACTTC. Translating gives CASGLSGRVYEQYF.

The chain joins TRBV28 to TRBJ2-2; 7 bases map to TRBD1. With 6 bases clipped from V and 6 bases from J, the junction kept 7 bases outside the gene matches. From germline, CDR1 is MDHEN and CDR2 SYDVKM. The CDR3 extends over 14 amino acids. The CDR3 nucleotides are TGTGCCAGCAGACCGGGACAGTTTCCCGGGGAGCTGTTTTTT. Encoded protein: CASRPGQFPGELFF.

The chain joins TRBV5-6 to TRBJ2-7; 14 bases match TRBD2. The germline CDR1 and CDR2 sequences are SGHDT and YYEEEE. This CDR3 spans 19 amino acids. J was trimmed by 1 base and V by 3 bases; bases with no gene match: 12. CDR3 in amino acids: CASSSPGLAGVFRSYEQYF. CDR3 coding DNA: TGTGCCAGCAGCTCCCCGGGACTAGCGGGAGTATTTCGGTCCTACGAGCAGTACTTC.

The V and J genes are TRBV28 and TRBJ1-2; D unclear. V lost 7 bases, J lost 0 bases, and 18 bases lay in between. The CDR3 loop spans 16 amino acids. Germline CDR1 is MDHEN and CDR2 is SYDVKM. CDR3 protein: CASTILSFGTNYGYTF. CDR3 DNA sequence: TGTGCCAGCACAATTCTATCTTTTGGGACTAACTATGGCTACACCTTC.

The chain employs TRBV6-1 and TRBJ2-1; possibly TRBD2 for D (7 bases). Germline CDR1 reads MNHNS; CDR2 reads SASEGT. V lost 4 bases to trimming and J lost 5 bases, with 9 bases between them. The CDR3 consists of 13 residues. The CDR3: CASSVGGHNEQFF. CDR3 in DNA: TGTGCCAGCAGTGTGGGGGGGCACAATGAGCAGTTCTTC.